Listed below are T cell receptor beta chains from one sample, sequenced in a study of T cell responses to AZD1222 COVID-19 vaccine. The data were produced by immunoSEQ multiplex PCR, yet TCRdb's version contains in-frame clones alone and is incomplete. The data contain more than 150,000 clones, 92% of them singletons. The sample here was peripheral blood, taken on day 0 of AZD1222 vaccination. The origin of the receptors is an adult in good health. CDR3s include the opening cysteine and the closing phenylalanine or tryptophan. A D gene is named only where the DNA matches it firmly. Part of the rows lack a size; the others show once, few, many or a class for expanded clones.

TRBV6-6,TRBJ1-5,TRBD1,once,CASQPGQGDQPQHF,TGTGCCAGTCAGCCCGGACAGGGGGATCAGCCCCAGCATTTT
TRBV4-1,TRBJ1-2,.,.,CASSRADRRGRIYGYTF,TGCGCCAGCAGCCGAGCGGACCGCCGCGGGAGAATCTATGGCTACACCTTC
TRBV5-1,TRBJ2-7,.,.,CASSLVPTSWTYEQYF,TGCGCCAGCAGCTTGGTGCCGACATCCTGGACCTACGAGCAGTACTTC
TRBV6-6,TRBJ1-5,.,.,CASSFPTGYSNQPQHF,TGTGCCAGCAGTTTCCCGACAGGCTATAGCAATCAGCCCCAGCATTTT
TRBV11-2,TRBJ2-1,TRBD2,.,CASGTPSGYNEQFF,TGTGCCAGCGGTACCCCTAGCGGGTACAATGAGCAGTTCTTC
TRBV5-1,TRBJ1-2,.,.,CASSLRLGSYGYTF,TGCGCCAGCAGCTTGAGACTGGGGAGCTATGGCTACACCTTC
TRBV19,TRBJ1-2,.,.,CASSPLPGGRKYYGYTF,TGTGCCAGTAGTCCGTTGCCGGGAGGGAGAAAGTACTATGGCTACACCTTC
TRBV20-1,TRBJ2-3,.,.,CSASVVEDPADTQYF,TGCAGTGCTAGTGTAGTAGAGGACCCGGCAGATACGCAGTATTTT
TRBV25-1,TRBJ1-1,TRBD1,.,CASSVWTGRGGEAFF,TGTGCCAGCAGTGTCTGGACAGGGAGGGGAGGTGAAGCTTTCTTT
TRBV5-4,TRBJ1-1,.,.,CASSWGTAEAFF,TGTGCCAGCAGCTGGGGGACCGCTGAAGCTTTCTTT
TRBV6-5,TRBJ1-6,.,.,CASSHRGDSPLHF,TGTGCCAGCAGTCACCGCGGGGATTCACCCCTCCACTTT
TRBV30,TRBJ1-2,.,.,CAGQRGGGYTF,TGTGCCGGCCAAAGGGGAGGGGGCTACACCTTC
TRBV7-9,TRBJ1-2,.,.,CASSSPGGGYGYTF,TGTGCCAGCAGCTCCCCGGGGGGTGGCTATGGCTACACCTTC
TRBV2,TRBJ2-7,.,.,CASRPSLEQYF,TGTGCCAGCAGGCCCTCCCTCGAGCAGTACTTC
TRBV18,TRBJ1-5,TRBD1,.,CASSPPDRAPQPQHF,TGTGCCAGCTCACCCCCTGACAGGGCTCCTCAGCCCCAGCATTTT
TRBV18,TRBJ1-2,TRBD1,.,CASSPNPGQSQSNYGYTF,TGTGCCAGCTCACCAAACCCGGGACAGTCCCAATCTAACTATGGCTACACCTTC
TRBV27,TRBJ2-7,.,.,CASSLSGTKSYEQYF,TGTGCCAGCAGTTTAAGCGGGACAAAATCCTACGAGCAGTACTTC
TRBV5-5,TRBJ1-1,.,.,CASSLAGANSDNTEAFF,TGTGCCAGCAGTCTGGCGGGGGCGAACAGCGACAACACTGAAGCTTTCTTT
TRBV11-3,TRBJ2-1,TRBD1,.,CASSPQGDFGANEQFF,TGTGCCAGCAGCCCACAGGGGGACTTTGGGGCCAATGAGCAGTTCTTC
TRBV5-6,TRBJ2-5,.,.,CASSSDNQETQYF,TGTGCCAGCAGTTCGGACAACCAAGAGACCCAGTACTTC
TRBV6-2/TRBV6-3,TRBJ1-1,.,.,CASSQLFEAFF,TGTGCCAGCAGTCAACTTTTTGAAGCTTTCTTT
TRBV3-1/TRBV3-2,TRBJ2-3,TRBD2,.,CASSQEDWGLANTDTQYF,TGTGCCAGCAGCCAAGAAGATTGGGGACTAGCGAACACAGATACGCAGTATTTT
TRBV7-6,TRBJ2-1,.,.,CASSSDPGASDEQFF,TGTGCCAGCAGCTCCGACCCTGGGGCCTCCGATGAGCAGTTCTTC
TRBV6-5,TRBJ2-2,.,.,CASSTPGGTGELFF,TGTGCCAGCAGTACACCCGGGGGCACCGGGGAGCTGTTTTTT
TRBV6-5,TRBJ1-2,TRBD1,.,CASRGDSYGYTF,TGTGCCAGCAGGGGGGACAGCTATGGCTACACCTTC
TRBV19,TRBJ2-2,TRBD2,.,CASRGGRAAGELFF,TGTGCCAGTAGGGGCGGGAGGGCCGCCGGGGAGCTGTTTTTT
TRBV2,TRBJ1-1,.,.,CASWRDNMNTEAFF,TGTGCCAGCTGGAGGGACAACATGAACACTGAAGCTTTCTTT
TRBV7-7,TRBJ1-3,TRBD1,.,CASSLGTGGPGNTIYF,TGTGCTAGCAGCTTAGGAACAGGGGGCCCTGGAAACACCATATATTTT
TRBV18,TRBJ1-1,.,.,CASSPVEGRTEAFF,TGTGCCAGCTCACCGGTCGAGGGGAGGACTGAAGCTTTCTTT
TRBV6-5,TRBJ2-7,TRBD2,.,CASASLAGEGYEQYF,TGTGCCAGCGCCTCTCTAGCGGGAGAAGGATACGAGCAGTACTTC
TRBV6-5,TRBJ2-1,TRBD2,.,CATLRTSGDGGEQFF,TGTGCCACGTTGAGGACTAGCGGGGATGGTGGTGAGCAGTTCTTC
TRBV28,TRBJ2-2,.,.,CASSPDWGRGGTGELFF,TGTGCCAGCAGTCCTGACTGGGGACGGGGAGGCACCGGGGAGCTGTTTTTT
TRBV30,TRBJ1-2,.,.,CAWISRLVRGYTF,TGTGCCTGGATTTCCCGACTAGTCCGCGGCTACACCTTC
TRBV12-3/TRBV12-4,TRBJ2-3,.,.,CASSWGLTDTQYF,TGTGCCAGCAGTTGGGGCCTCACAGATACGCAGTATTTT
TRBV7-9,TRBJ2-5,.,.,CASSLEYIYQETQYF,TGTGCCAGCAGCCTCGAATACATCTATCAAGAGACCCAGTACTTC
TRBV18,TRBJ1-2,.,.,CASSPSGQIYGYTF,TGTGCCAGCTCACCTTCGGGACAAATCTATGGCTACACCTTC
TRBV6-6,TRBJ1-2,.,once,CASSYSPTDLYGYTF,TGTGCCAGCAGTTACTCTCCGACAGACCTCTATGGCTACACCTTC
TRBV6-2/TRBV6-3,TRBJ1-2,.,few,CASSFRDNYGYTF,TGTGCCAGCAGTTTCCGGGACAACTATGGCTACACCTTC
TRBV7-2,TRBJ1-5,.,once,CASSPAVWGEQPQHF,TGTGCCAGCAGCCCCGCTGTGTGGGGCGAACAGCCCCAGCATTTT
TRBV12-3/TRBV12-4,TRBJ2-5,.,.,CASSKVGETQYF,TGTGCCAGTTCAAAGGTTGGGGAGACCCAGTACTTC
TRBV3-1/TRBV3-2,TRBJ1-1,.,.,CASSQSTSPNTEAFF,TGTGCCAGCAGCCAATCGACGTCGCCGAACACTGAAGCTTTCTTT
TRBV6-5,TRBJ1-4,.,.,CASRPQGISNEKLFF,TGTGCCAGCAGGCCCCAGGGGATTTCTAATGAAAAACTGTTTTTT
TRBV4-2,TRBJ2-1,TRBD1,.,CASSQAGQTSYNEQFF,TGTGCCAGCAGCCAAGCGGGACAGACCTCCTACAATGAGCAGTTCTTC
TRBV4-2,TRBJ1-2,.,.,CASSQEVELTWGYTF,TGTGCCAGCAGCCAAGAAGTTGAGTTAACATGGGGCTACACCTTC
TRBV5-4,TRBJ2-7,.,.,CASSLGWEASYEQYF,TGTGCCAGCAGCTTGGGGTGGGAGGCCTCCTACGAGCAGTACTTC
TRBV27,TRBJ2-7,.,.,CASQSTQTRDGTYEQYF,TGTGCCAGTCAAAGTACGCAGACGCGGGACGGCACCTACGAGCAGTACTTC
TRBV18,TRBJ1-2,.,.,CASSPEVQNYGYTF,TGTGCCAGCTCACCGGAGGTGCAAAATTATGGCTACACCTTC
TRBV11-2,TRBJ1-2,.,.,CASSPLSGEGYTF,TGTGCCAGCAGCCCCTTATCAGGGGAAGGCTACACCTTC
TRBV28,TRBJ2-1,TRBD1,.,CASSPPDRDFNEQFF,TGTGCCAGCAGTCCTCCGGACAGGGATTTCAATGAGCAGTTCTTC
TRBV7-2,TRBJ1-2,.,.,CASSLVGQGLPFNYTF,TGTGCCAGCAGCTTAGTTGGGCAGGGACTCCCTTTTAACTACACCTTC
TRBV28,TRBJ1-4,.,.,CASSSMTGLGEKLFF,TGTGCCAGCAGTTCGATGACAGGTTTAGGGGAAAAACTGTTTTTT
TRBV6-1,TRBJ1-5,.,once,CASSEVTGALANQPQHF,TGTGCCAGCAGTGAGGTTACGGGGGCTTTAGCGAATCAGCCCCAGCATTTT
TRBV27,TRBJ1-2,.,once,CASSPEARANYGYTF,TGTGCCAGCAGTCCCGAGGCGAGGGCTAACTATGGCTACACCTTC
TRBV21-1,TRBJ2-7,.,once,CASSKLAHDGSLSYEQYF,TGTGCCAGCAGCAAACTGGCCCACGACGGGAGCCTTTCCTACGAGCAGTACTTC